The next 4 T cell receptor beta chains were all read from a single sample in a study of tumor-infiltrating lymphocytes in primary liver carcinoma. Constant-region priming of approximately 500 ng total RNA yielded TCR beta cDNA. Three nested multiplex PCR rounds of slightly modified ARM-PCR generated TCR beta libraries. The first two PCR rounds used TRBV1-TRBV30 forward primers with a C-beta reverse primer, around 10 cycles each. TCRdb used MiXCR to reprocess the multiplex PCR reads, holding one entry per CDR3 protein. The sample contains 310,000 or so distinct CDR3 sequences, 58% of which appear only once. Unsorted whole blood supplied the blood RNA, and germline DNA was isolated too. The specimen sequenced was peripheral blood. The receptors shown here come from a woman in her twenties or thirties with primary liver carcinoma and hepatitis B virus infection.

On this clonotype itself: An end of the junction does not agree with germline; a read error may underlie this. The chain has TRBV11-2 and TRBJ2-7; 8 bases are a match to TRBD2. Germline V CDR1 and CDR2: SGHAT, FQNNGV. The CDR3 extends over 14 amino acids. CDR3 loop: CASRRPGLEYEHYF. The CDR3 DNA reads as TGTGCCAGCAGACGACCGGGACTAGAGTACGAGCATTACTTC.

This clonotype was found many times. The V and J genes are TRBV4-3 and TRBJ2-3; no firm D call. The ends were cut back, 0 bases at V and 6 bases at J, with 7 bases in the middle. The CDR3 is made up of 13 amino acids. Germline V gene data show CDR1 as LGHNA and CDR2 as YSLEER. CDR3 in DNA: TGCGCCAGCAGCCAAGATAGGTGGGATACGCAGTATTTT. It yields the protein CASSQDRWDTQYF.

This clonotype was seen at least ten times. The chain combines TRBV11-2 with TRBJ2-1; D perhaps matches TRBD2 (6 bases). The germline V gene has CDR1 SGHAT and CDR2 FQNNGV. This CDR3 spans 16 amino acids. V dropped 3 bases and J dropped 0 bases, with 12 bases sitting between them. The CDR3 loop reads CASSLRDSSSYNEQFF. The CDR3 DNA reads TGTGCCAGCAGCTTGCGGGACTCATCCTCCTACAATGAGCAGTTCTTC. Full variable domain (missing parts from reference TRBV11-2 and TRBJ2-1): EAGVAQSPRYKIIEKRQSVAFWCNPISGHATLYWYQQILGQGPKLLIQFQNNGVVDDSQLPKDRFSAERLKGVDSTLKIQPAKLEDSAVYLCASSLRDSSSYNEQFFGPGTRLTVL.

This CDR3 is CASSLRTSGPEGQETQYF. CDR3 DNA: TGTGCCAGCAGCTTGAGGACTAGCGGGCCGGAGGGCCAAGAGACCCAGTACTTC. The chain links TRBV11-2 to TRBJ2-5; 11 bases line up with TRBD2. The junction had 10 bases not matched to a gene; V was cut back by 3 bases and J by 1 base. The CDR3 totals 18 residues. The V gene's germline CDR1 is SGHAT and CDR2 FQNNGV.